The clone carrying this TCR beta chain was picked up one time. The data were produced by immunoSEQ multiplex PCR, yet TCRdb's version contains in-frame clones alone and is incomplete. Altogether about 200,000 clones are present, roughly 82% being singletons, with the ten largest covering 7.8%. This record belongs to a study of blood T cell repertoires in COVID-19. Study-level background: The analysed material was cDNA or gDNA that came from T cells, B-cell-depleted T cells, or PBMCs.

Per the germline V gene, CDR1 is MNHNS and CDR2 is SASEGT. This CDR3 contains 16 residues. Trimming took 3 bases from V and 0 from J, leaving 14 bases between them. Sequenced: peripheral blood. This receptor was obtained from a woman in her fifties or sixties with COVID-19, enrolled during active disease. This sequence joins TRBV6-1 and TRBJ1-2; D call uncertain. CDR3 sequence: CASSDLGIAPNYGYTF. DNA of the CDR3: TGTGCCAGCAGTGATCTTGGGATAGCGCCTAACTATGGCTACACCTTC.